This T cell receptor beta chain appears in the sequencing data of a study of blood T cell repertoires in COVID-19. The method was immunoSEQ multiplex PCR; TCRdb's version includes in-frame clones alone and lacks a portion of them. The sample records some 46,000 clones, over 75% being singletons. The Seattle patients, enrolled during active infection, were followed longitudinally. This CDR3 is built from 15 residues. V lost 4 bases to trimming and J lost 0 bases, with 10 bases between them. Germline CDR1 LGHDT, CDR2 YNNKEL (reference sequence). This rearrangement joins TRBV3-1 (or the pseudogene TRBV3-2) to TRBJ1-3, with D tentatively TRBD1 (6 bases). Material: peripheral blood. The clonotype comes from a woman of 80 years or more with COVID-19, enrolled during active disease. The CDR3 DNA reads as TGTGCCAGCAGCCCAGGACAGATCTCTGGAAACACCATATATTTT. Protein sequence: CASSPGQISGNTIYF.